Described below is a single T cell receptor (beta chain) sequence and its context. The data belong to a study of Graves' ophthalmopathy and Graves' hyperthyroidism. Looked up from germline, CDR1 is SGHRS and CDR2 is YFSETQ. With 0 bases removed from V and 5 bases from J, the gap between germline ends came to 11 bases. This CDR3 is 14 amino acids long. Researchers took RNA transcripts and amplified TCR beta CDR3 regions from them. Second-round multiplex PCR came after a first-round RT-PCR that employed HTBI primers. Each CDR3 protein is one row after TCRdb ran MiXCR on the multiplex PCR reads. The data hold hundreds of thousands of distinct CDR3 sequences, with just over 40% observed a single time.

This sequence was found in an adult man with Graves' ophthalmopathy. The chain links TRBV5-1 to TRBJ1-1; D is possibly TRBD1 (6 bases). Material: peripheral blood. CDR3 loop: CASSLVGGSTEAFF. The CDR3, as DNA: TGCGCCAGCAGCTTGGTGGGGGGCTCTACTGAAGCTTTCTTT.